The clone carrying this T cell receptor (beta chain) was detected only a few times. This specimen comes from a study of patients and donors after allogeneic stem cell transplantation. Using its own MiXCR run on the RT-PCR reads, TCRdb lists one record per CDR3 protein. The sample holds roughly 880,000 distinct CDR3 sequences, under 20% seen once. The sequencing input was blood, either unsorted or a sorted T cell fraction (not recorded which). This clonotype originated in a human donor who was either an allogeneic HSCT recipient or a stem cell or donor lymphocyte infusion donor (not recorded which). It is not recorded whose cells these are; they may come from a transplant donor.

Here the CDR3 reads CASSLKVAGVYNEQFF. The CDR3 DNA is TGTGCCAGCAGCTTGAAGGTAGCGGGAGTTTATAATGAGCAGTTCTTC. This rearrangement joins TRBV11-2 to TRBJ2-1, with 9 bases matching TRBD2. The germline V gene has CDR1 SGHAT and CDR2 FQNNGV. The CDR3 runs 16 residues. The J segment lost 7 bases and the V segment lost 3 bases, leaving 10 bases of the junction unmatched.